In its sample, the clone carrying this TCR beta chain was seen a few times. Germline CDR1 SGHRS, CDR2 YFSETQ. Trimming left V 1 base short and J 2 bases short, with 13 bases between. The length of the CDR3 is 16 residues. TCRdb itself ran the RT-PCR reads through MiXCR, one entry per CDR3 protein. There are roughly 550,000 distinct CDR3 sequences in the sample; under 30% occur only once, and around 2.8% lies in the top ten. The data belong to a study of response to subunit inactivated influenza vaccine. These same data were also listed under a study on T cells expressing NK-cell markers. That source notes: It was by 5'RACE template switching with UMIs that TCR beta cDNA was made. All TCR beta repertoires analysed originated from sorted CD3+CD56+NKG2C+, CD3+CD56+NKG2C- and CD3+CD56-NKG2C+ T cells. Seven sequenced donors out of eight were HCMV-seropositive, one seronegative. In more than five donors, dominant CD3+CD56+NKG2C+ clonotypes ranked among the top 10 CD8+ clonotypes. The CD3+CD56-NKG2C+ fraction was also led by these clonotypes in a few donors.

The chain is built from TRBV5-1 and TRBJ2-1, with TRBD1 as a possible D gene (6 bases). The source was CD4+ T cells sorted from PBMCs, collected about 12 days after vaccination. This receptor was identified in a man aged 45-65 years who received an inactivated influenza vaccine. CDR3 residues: CASSLFSQGTYNEQFF. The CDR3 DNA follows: TGCGCCAGCAGCTTGTTCTCCCAGGGGACCTACAATGAGCAGTTCTTC.